A single sample is the source of the 11 T cell receptor beta chains below, sequenced in a study of T-cell reconstitution after alpha-beta-depleted transplantation in children. A library of TCRbeta sequences, prepared with unique molecular identifiers, was generated. TCRdb ran MiXCR on the PCR reads and lists one entry per CDR3 protein. In the table there are just under 550,000 distinct CDR3 sequences, 15% to 20% of which are singletons. This specimen consisted of PBMCs from the stem cell graft donor, obtained from the stem cell graft. The receptors were sampled from a human donor who donated a stem cell graft to a child with acute lymphoblastic leukemia.

This clonotype was detected a few times. The V gene is TRBV5-1, the J gene TRBJ1-1; D gene ambiguous. Germline V lookup: CDR1 SGHRS, CDR2 YFSETQ. The CDR3 has 13 residues. V was shortened by 4 bases and J by 4 bases, with 11 bases between the two germline ends. In DNA, the CDR3 is TGCGCCAGCAGCGTAGACCGAAGCACTGAAGCTTTCTTT. Its protein is CASSVDRSTEAFF.

The V gene is TRBV16, the J gene TRBJ2-3, with a tentative D call TRBD2 (5 bases). Trimming removed 0 bases from V and 5 bases from J, with 9 bases in between. This CDR3 has 14 amino acids. Germline lookup yields CDR1 KGHSY and CDR2 FQNENV. As DNA, the CDR3 is TGTGCCAGCAGCCAATCATCGGCGGGAGATACGCAGTATTTT. Amino acid sequence: CASSQSSAGDTQYF.

Concerning this clonotype: An end of the junction does not agree with germline; a read error may underlie this. This chain links TRBV10-2 with TRBJ2-7; D not resolved. Germline V gene lookup returns CDR1 WSHSY and CDR2 SAAADI. The CDR3 is 12 amino acids. The CDR3 loop reads CASCDHSYEQYF. Here the CDR3 DNA reads TGCGCCAGCTGTGATCATTCCTACGAGCAGTACTTC.

The chain couples TRBV7-3 to TRBJ2-3; no definite D call. The CDR3 sequence is 13 residues long. Trimming pared 5 bases from V and 1 base from J, leaving 7 bases between. Per the germline V gene, CDR1 is SGHTA and CDR2 is FQGTGA. CDR3 sequence reads: CASSHGGTDTQYF. Written as DNA, the CDR3 is TGTGCCAGCAGCCATGGGGGCACAGATACGCAGTATTTT.

The chain is built from TRBV9 and TRBJ2-7; TRBD1 matches 8 bases. Germline-derived CDR1 and CDR2 are SGDLS and YYNGEE. CDR3 length: 15 amino acids. J was trimmed by 6 bases and V by 0 bases; bases with no gene match: 8. The CDR3 protein is CASSVDLGTGGEQYF. Here the CDR3 DNA reads TGTGCCAGCAGCGTAGACCTCGGGACAGGCGGCGAGCAGTACTTC.

J is TRBJ2-1 and V is TRBV5-1; TRBD2 aligns across 9 bases. The CDR3 runs to 16 residues. The germline CDR1 and CDR2 sequences are SGHRS and YFSETQ. V was clipped by 4 bases and J by 3 bases; unmatched bases: 8. The CDR3 loop is CASSAGFSGGYNEQFF. DNA for the CDR3: TGCGCCAGCAGCGCGGGGTTTAGCGGGGGCTACAATGAGCAGTTCTTC.

This clonotype was picked up a small number of times. The J gene is TRBJ2-1, the V gene TRBV27, with 11 bases identical to TRBD2. Germline V lookup: CDR1 MNHEY, CDR2 SMNVEV (reference sequence). V lost 6 bases to trimming and J lost 8 bases; unmatched junction nucleotides: 15. The CDR3 is made up of 17 amino acids. CDR3 in DNA: TGTGCCAGCAGGGGAGGGGTTTTAGCGGGAGGGCCGTATGAGCAGTTCTTC. Its protein is CASRGGVLAGGPYEQFF.

This clonotype showed up just a few times. This chain uses TRBV7-9 with TRBJ2-7; D not resolved. V lost 0 bases, J lost 4 bases, and 4 bases lay in between. This CDR3 is 12 amino acids long. Germline CDR1 is SEHNR and CDR2 is FQNEAQ (reference sequence). The CDR3 sequence: CASSLAQYEQYF. In DNA form, the CDR3 reads TGTGCCAGCAGCTTAGCGCAGTACGAGCAGTACTTC.

This clonotype was found a few times. The V call is TRBV5-6, the J call TRBJ1-1; D not resolved. Trimming pared 2 bases from V and 12 bases from J, leaving 14 bases between. The CDR3 is 12 amino acids. Germline values: CDR1 SGHDT, CDR2 YYEEEE. Here the CDR3 DNA reads TGTGCCAGCAGCTTACTCGAGGCGGTCTCTTTCTTT. It is translated as CASSLLEAVSFF.

This clonotype was observed many times. The chain has TRBV5-1 and TRBJ2-3, with 9 bases identical to TRBD2. The V gene's germline CDR1 is SGHRS and CDR2 YFSETQ. V was pared by 2 bases and J by 5 bases, with 6 bases of the junction left unmatched. This CDR3 is built from 15 residues. The CDR3 reads CASSFIAGERDTQYF. The CDR3 bases are TGCGCCAGCAGCTTCATAGCGGGAGAAAGAGATACGCAGTATTTT.

The chain joins TRBV6-5 to TRBJ1-6; D gene ambiguous. The germline V and J ends were trimmed by 2 bases and 13 bases, with 9 bases remaining between them. Germline V gives CDR1 MNHEY, CDR2 SVGAGI. CDR3 length: 12 residues. CDR3 in amino acids: CASSYNPGPLHF. As DNA, the CDR3 is TGTGCCAGCAGTTACAACCCCGGGCCCCTCCACTTT.